These 8 T cell receptor beta chains share one sample of origin, sequenced in a study of Tregs in tolerant kidney transplant recipients. Generated by immunoSEQ multiplex PCR, the TCRdb table keeps only in-frame clones and is missing some. The sample lists 75,000 to 100,000 clones; approximately 92% were seen once. Sequencing was carried out using CD8+ T cells from blood. The receptors were gathered from a human donor in good health.

The chain employs TRBV5-1 and TRBJ2-7, with D uncertain. Per the germline V gene, CDR1 is SGHRS and CDR2 is YFSETQ. V lost 4 bases and J lost 2, with 13 bases in between. The CDR3 extends over 14 amino acids. CDR3 sequence: CASSPASFAYEQYF. In DNA, the CDR3 is TGCGCCAGCAGCCCGGCTAGTTTTGCCTACGAGCAGTACTTC.

This chain joins TRBV4-1 and TRBJ1-5; a weak D match, TRBD1 (5 bases). V lost 4 bases, J lost 3 bases, and 16 bases lay in between. The V gene's germline CDR1 is MGHRA and CDR2 YSYEKL. The CDR3 contains 16 residues. CDR3 DNA: TGCGCCAGCAGCCTCGAGGACAAAACTCTCAATCAGCCCCAGCATTTT. Protein sequence: CASSLEDKTLNQPQHF.

The chain employs TRBV4-1 and TRBJ2-5, with D tentatively TRBD1 (5 bases). The CDR3 is 15 amino acids. Trimming removed 7 bases from V and 5 bases from J, with 20 bases in between. Germline CDR1 is MGHRA and CDR2 is YSYEKL. In DNA form, the CDR3 reads TGCGCCAGCAAATCAAGGGGTGCAGGACGGGAGACCCAGTACTTC. Translation gives CASKSRGAGRETQYF.

The CDR3 here is CASSVAGSPNEKLFF. The CDR3 coding sequence is TGTGCCAGCAGCGTAGCTGGTTCACCTAATGAAAAACTGTTTTTT. This chain uses TRBV9 with TRBJ1-4; D uncertain. V was pared by 0 bases and J by 3 bases, with 9 bases between. This CDR3 is built from 15 residues. Germline V gene lookup returns CDR1 SGDLS and CDR2 YYNGEE. Filled out from reference TRBV9 and TRBJ1-4, the complete variable domain reads DSGVTQTPKHLITATGQRVTLRCSPRSGDLSVYWYQQSLDQGLQFLIQYYNGEERAKGNILERFSAQQFPDLHSELNLSSLELGDSALYFCASSVAGSPNEKLFFGSGTQLSVL.

The rearrangement uses TRBV15 and TRBJ2-2; D call uncertain. The V end was cut by 4 bases, the J end by 6 bases, with 9 bases between. The CDR3 consists of 13 residues. The germline gives CDR1 LNHNV, CDR2 YYDKDF (reference sequence). The CDR3 spells CATSIYVPGELFF. The CDR3 nucleotides read TGTGCCACCAGCATATACGTTCCCGGGGAGCTGTTTTTT.

Concerning this clone itself: Given a much more abundant clone one base away, this may be a read error. The CDR3 DNA reads as TGCAGCGTTGATTTGGGGCAGGGACACTACAATAAGCAGTTCTTC. Translation gives CSVDLGQGHYNKQFF. V usage is TRBV29-1 and J usage is TRBJ2-1; TRBD1 is a possible D gene (6 bases). The CDR3 has 15 amino acids. Germline CDR1 SQVTM, CDR2 ANQGSEA.

The gene calls are TRBV11-2 and TRBJ2-7, with no clear D. The CDR3 runs 13 residues. The germline V gene has CDR1 SGHAT and CDR2 FQNNGV. V was trimmed by 3 bases and J by 4 bases, leaving 10 bases between them. CDR3 sequence: CASSFSTVYEQYF. CDR3 DNA: TGTGCCAGCAGCTTCTCGACGGTTTACGAGCAGTACTTC.

The chain recombines TRBV10-1 with TRBJ2-7; 10 bases map to TRBD2. Germline-derived CDR1 and CDR2 are WNHNN and SYGVQD (reference sequence). V lost 3 bases and J lost 4; bases outside the gene matches: 3. The CDR3 runs to 14 residues. The CDR3: CASSDPSGSYEQYF. CDR3 sequence (DNA): TGCGCCAGCAGTGACCCTAGCGGGAGTTACGAGCAGTACTTC.